The 19 T cell receptor beta chains below all came from one sample that was sequenced in a study of early T cells in non-severe SARS-CoV-2 infection (dated by TCRdb to about 2021). Library method: 5' RACE. The run used a NextSeq 500. The public sequencing data were trimmed at Q25 with fastp and processed into clonotypes with MiXCR by TCRdb, which kept only in-frame beta chains. CDR3 protein sequences are deduplicated, and each keeps its most common genes and DNA. The table for this sample lists 50,000 or so distinct CDR3 sequences; roughly 5.5% of them were counted only once. The biggest ten clones account for just over 4.5% of the sample. The sequencing input was whole blood. All receptors derive from an adult who was a healthcare worker with PCR-confirmed SARS-CoV-2 infection or an uninfected control (not recorded which).

This clonotype appeared many times. The chain employs TRBV4-3 and TRBJ2-7; TRBD2 matches at 8 bases. The J segment lost 2 bases and the V segment lost 4 bases, leaving 7 bases of the junction unmatched. This CDR3 has 15 residues. CDR1 LGHNA and CDR2 YSLEER come from the germline V gene. CDR3 residues: CASSLAAGGPYEQYF. CDR3 DNA sequence: TGCGCCAGCAGCCTGGCGGCGGGGGGCCCCTACGAGCAGTACTTC.

Judged by abundance, this clonotype is medium-sized (0.01 to 0.1%). The gene calls are TRBV18 and TRBJ1-2; D is perhaps TRBD1 (6 bases). CDR1 and CDR2 from the germline V gene are KGHSH and LQKENI. The CDR3 covers 15 residues. Trimming removed 4 bases at V and 4 bases at J, with 16 bases between. CDR3 sequence reads: CASSHDGTPVYGYTF. In nucleotides, the CDR3 is TGTGCCAGCTCACACGACGGGACACCAGTCTATGGCTACACCTTC.

This clonotype has at least ten counts. V usage is TRBV20-1 and J usage is TRBJ2-3; no clear D gene. The CDR3 has 14 amino acids. With 0 bases removed from V and 3 bases from J, the gap between germline ends came to 10 bases. Germline V gene data show CDR1 as DFQATT and CDR2 as SNEGSKA (reference sequence). The CDR3 is CSARDNDGTDTQYF. CDR3 DNA: TGCAGTGCTAGAGATAATGACGGGACAGATACGCAGTATTTT.

At least ten counts were recorded for this clonotype. The chain combines TRBV12-5 with TRBJ2-2, with D possibly matching TRBD1 (7 bases). The CDR3 is 16 residues long. The germline V gene encodes CDR1 LGHNT and CDR2 FRNRAP. Trimming pared 0 bases from V and 5 bases from J, leaving 13 bases between. The CDR3 is CASGLVPGGRTGELFF. CDR3 sequence (DNA): TGTGCTAGTGGTTTGGTACCAGGGGGGCGAACCGGGGAGCTGTTTTTT.

This clonotype has a count of ten or more. The V gene is TRBV3-1, the J gene TRBJ1-5; D is unresolved. CDR3 length: 13 residues. Trimming took 0 bases from V and 4 from J, leaving 4 bases between them. Germline CDR1 LGHDT, CDR2 YNNKEL (reference sequence). CDR3 sequence (DNA): TGTGCCAGCAGCCAAGAAAGGAATCAGCCCCAGCATTTT. Protein product: CASSQERNQPQHF.

This clonotype was recorded at least ten times. The chain recombines TRBV2 with TRBJ2-7; the D gene is possibly TRBD1 (5 bases). Germline values: CDR1 SNHLY, CDR2 FYNNEI. Trimming took off 6 bases at V and 2 bases at J, with 17 bases between the two ends. The CDR3 contains 15 residues. This CDR3 reads CASSYSRDQAYEQYF. CDR3 in DNA: TGTGCCAGCAGCTATAGCAGGGATCAAGCCTACGAGCAGTACTTC.

The table lists this clonotype with many counts. This chain connects TRBV5-1 to TRBJ2-3; D may be TRBD1 (5 bases). V was pared by 3 bases and J by 3 bases, with 8 bases between. The CDR3 spans 13 residues. Germline assignment: CDR1 SGHRS and CDR2 YFSETQ. The CDR3 region is CASSWGRTDTQYF. Written as DNA, the CDR3 is TGCGCCAGCAGCTGGGGCCGTACAGATACGCAGTATTTT.

This clonotype has a count of ten or more. Germline and junction disagree at one end, which may indicate a read error. CDR3: CASSYSLADTQYF. For the CDR3, the DNA is TGTGCCAGCAGCTACTCCCTCGCGGATACGCAGTATTTT. The chain couples TRBV6-2 or TRBV6-3 to TRBJ2-3; D gene uncertain. Per germline, CDR1 MNHEY and CDR2 SVGEGT. This CDR3 is built from 13 residues.

This clonotype was found a few times. J is TRBJ2-1 and V is TRBV7-6; D unclear. The CDR3 spans 12 residues. Germline values: CDR1 SGHVS, CDR2 FNYEAQ. The V gene lost 4 bases and the J gene lost 8 bases, with 9 bases spanning the gap. The CDR3 DNA reads as TGTGCCAGCAGCTCCGGATACGATGAGCAGTTCTTC. Protein product: CASSSGYDEQFF. The entire variable domain, with the rest obtained from reference TRBV7-6 and TRBJ2-1, is as follows: GAGVSQSPRYKVTKRGQDVALRCDPISGHVSLYWYRQALGQGPEFLTYFNYEAQQDKSGLPNDRFSAERPEGSISTLTIQRTEQRDSAMYRCASSSGYDEQFFGPGTRLTVL.

In its sample, this clonotype was seen many times. V gene TRBV29-1 combines with J gene TRBJ2-1, with TRBD2 matching 7 bases. V dropped 7 bases and J dropped 7; count of bases not matched to a gene: 16. This CDR3 has 15 amino acids. The germline CDR1 and CDR2 sequences are SQVTM and ANQGSEA. The CDR3 spells CSGGRSGVGVNEQFF. Here the CDR3 DNA reads TGCAGCGGGGGTAGGAGCGGGGTTGGTGTGAATGAGCAGTTCTTC.

V gene TRBV2 combines with J gene TRBJ1-5; D call uncertain. This CDR3 comprises 13 residues. V lost 7 bases, J lost 5 bases, and 12 bases lay in between. Germline CDR1 is SNHLY and CDR2 is FYNNEI. CDR3 nucleotide sequence: TGTGCCAGCATAGTGAGGCCCGATCAGCCCCAGCATTTT. It is translated as CASIVRPDQPQHF.

V and J are TRBV20-1 and TRBJ2-5, with D tentatively TRBD1 (5 bases). Trimming took off 5 bases at V and 5 bases at J, with 12 bases between the two ends. CDR1 is DFQATT and CDR2 is SNEGSKA in the germline V gene (reference sequence). CDR3 length: 12 amino acids. This CDR3 is CSAPDNLETQYF. DNA for the CDR3: TGCAGTGCTCCGGACAACTTGGAGACCCAGTACTTC.

This clonotype was counted at least ten times. This chain links TRBV30 with TRBJ2-2, with D unresolved. Germline assignment: CDR1 GTSNPN and CDR2 SVGIG (reference sequence). This CDR3 is built from 11 residues. The ends were cut back, 4 bases at V and 7 bases at J, with 7 bases in the middle. The CDR3 reads CAWNIGGELFF. The CDR3 nucleotides read TGTGCCTGGAACATCGGCGGGGAGCTGTTTTTT.

By proportion, this clonotype is medium-sized. The V and J genes are TRBV6-6 and TRBJ2-2; 7 bases are a match to TRBD1. Per germline, CDR1 MNHNY and CDR2 SVGAGI (reference sequence). Losses at the gene ends were 2 bases for V and 7 bases for J; bases not matched to a gene: 7. The CDR3 has 15 residues. CDR3: CASSYEGAQSGELFF. CDR3 in DNA: TGTGCCAGCAGTTACGAGGGGGCGCAGAGCGGGGAGCTGTTTTTT.

Turning to this clonotype: A much bigger clone sits one base away, suggesting this may be a read error. The chain is built from TRBV7-2 and TRBJ1-1, with D unresolved. The CDR3 contains 13 residues. Deletions cut 6 bases from V and 2 bases from J, with 10 bases between. From germline, CDR1 is SGHTA and CDR2 FQGNSA. The CDR3 DNA follows: TGTGCCAGCAGGTTCCATGCTAACACTGAAGCTTTCTTT. This codes for CASRFHANTEAFF.

This clonotype was observed at least ten times. CDR3 nucleotides: TGCAGTGCTAGGGATACTAGCGGGAGAGGGGAGACCCAGTACTTC. Translation: CSARDTSGRGETQYF. This sequence joins TRBV20-1 and TRBJ2-5; 11 bases are shared with TRBD2. CDR3 length: 15 residues. CDR1 is DFQATT, CDR2 SNEGSKA, per germline (reference sequence). V was pared by 3 bases and J by 5 bases, with 8 bases of the junction left unmatched.

This clonotype was seen at least ten times. The genes are TRBV6-6 and TRBJ2-5; weak D call: TRBD2 (6 bases). V was cut by 4 bases and J by 4 bases, with 10 bases left in between. This CDR3 is built from 13 residues. Per the germline V gene, CDR1 is MNHNY and CDR2 is SVGAGI (reference sequence). The CDR3 sequence: CASSWGLGETQYF. CDR3 nucleotide sequence: TGTGCCAGCAGTTGGGGACTCGGAGAGACCCAGTACTTC.

This clonotype was seen a few times. J is TRBJ2-1 and V is TRBV24-1, with D hard to call. Trimming shortened V by 0 bases and J by 8 bases, and 7 bases separated the two germline ends. CDR1 and CDR2 (germline): KGHDR, SFDVKD. This CDR3 is built from 13 residues. The CDR3 loop is CATSDLGLHEQFF. CDR3 nucleotide sequence: TGTGCCACCAGTGATTTGGGGCTTCATGAGCAGTTCTTC.

A few counts support this clonotype. The rearrangement links TRBV19 to TRBJ2-2, with 7 nucleotides matching TRBD1. In germline, CDR1 is LNHDA, CDR2 SQIVND (reference sequence). This CDR3 region has 15 residues. Germline trimming cut 5 bases from V and 5 bases from J; bases unmatched to any gene: 8. In nucleotides, the CDR3 is TGTGCCAGTAGTTCATACAGGGGAACGACCGGGGAGCTGTTTTTT. Protein sequence: CASSSYRGTTGELFF.